These 19 T cell receptor beta chains were all obtained from the same sample, sequenced in a study of beta chain features in type 1 diabetes. Study results and limitations: Type 1 diabetes patients had moderately but significantly shorter TCRB CDR3s in all four CD4+ subsets.

These receptors have no identified antigens. Expressed TCRB transcripts were sequenced because the entire RNA isolate underwent reverse transcription. Data came from immunoSEQ multiplex PCR; TCRdb stores just in-frame clones and leaves some out. The table includes some 360,000 clones, around 9.6% detected once. The specimen sequenced was central memory CD4+ T cells from blood. Every receptor here comes from a man aged 25-40 years with type 1 diabetes.

The chain links TRBV28 to TRBJ1-2; 10 nucleotides line up with TRBD1. This CDR3 contains 13 residues. CDR1 is MDHEN, CDR2 SYDVKM, per germline. The V segment lost 4 bases and the J segment 7 bases; nucleotides outside the gene matches: 3. CDR3: CASSSTGGTGYTF. In DNA form, the CDR3 reads TGTGCCAGCAGTTCGACAGGGGGCACTGGCTACACCTTC.

This clone was counted a few times. The genes are TRBV5-5 and TRBJ2-5; D is perhaps TRBD2 (6 bases). The V end was cut by 4 bases, the J end by 2 bases, with 12 bases between. Germline V gives CDR1 SGHKS, CDR2 YYEKEE (reference sequence). The CDR3 is 14 residues long. CDR3 nucleotide sequence: TGTGCCAGCAGCGACCTTCGGGGGCAAGAGACCCAGTACTTC. Its protein is CASSDLRGQETQYF. The full variable domain, its missing parts supplied by reference TRBV5-5 and TRBJ2-5, is DAGVTQSPTHLIKTRGQQVTLRCSPISGHKSVSWYQQVLGQGPQFIFQYYEKEERGRGNFPDRFSARQFPNYSSELNVNALLLGDSALYLCASSDLRGQETQYFGPGTRLLVL.

The chain has TRBV4-3 and TRBJ1-6; 7 positions agree with TRBD1. Germline V gives CDR1 LGHNA, CDR2 YSLEER. This CDR3 spans 15 amino acids. The ends lost 1 base at V and 4 bases at J; junction bases unmatched: 1. The CDR3 reads CASSQGQGYNSPLHF. Written as DNA, the CDR3 is TGCGCCAGCAGCCAAGGACAGGGTTATAATTCACCCCTCCACTTT.

This clone was seen a few times. This chain connects TRBV13 to TRBJ2-1; the match to TRBD2 covers 7 bases. The germline V gene has CDR1 PRHDT and CDR2 FYEKMQ (reference sequence). V lost 6 bases to trimming and J lost 6 bases; unmatched junction nucleotides: 8. The CDR3 is made up of 14 amino acids. CDR3 DNA: TGTGCCAGCAGGGAAACCGGGGGGAGCAATGAGCAGTTCTTC. Its protein product is CASRETGGSNEQFF.

This sequence joins TRBV5-5 and TRBJ2-4; the D gene is possibly TRBD2 (5 bases). Germline V gives CDR1 SGHKS, CDR2 YYEKEE (reference sequence). The CDR3 has 15 residues. Trimming shortened V by 4 bases and J by 9 bases, and 20 bases separated the two germline ends. CDR3 sequence (DNA): TGTGCCAGCAGCCAAGATGCTGGAGTAGCGAGCATTCAGTACTTC. Protein product: CASSQDAGVASIQYF.

The sample holds many counts of this clone. The rearrangement links TRBV23-1 to TRBJ2-3; 9 bases align to TRBD1. TRBV23-1 is marked as an open reading frame, function uncertain. This CDR3 spans 16 amino acids. V was clipped by 6 bases and J by 6 bases; unmatched bases: 13. The CDR3 region is CASSLTGTGNCDTQYF. The CDR3 nucleotides are TGCGCCAGCAGCCTAACCGGGACAGGGAATTGTGATACGCAGTATTTT.

The chain carries TRBV12-2 and TRBJ2-5; TRBD1, the D gene given by the table, was not confirmed from the DNA. TRBV12-2 is a pseudogene. The CDR3 is 16 residues long. The CDR3 protein is CASRLVKGRGQETQYF. The CDR3 DNA reads as TGTGCAAGTCGCTTAGTTAAAGGCAGGGGCCAAGAGACCCAGTACTTC.

The table lists this clone with a few counts. The rearrangement links TRBV5-4 to TRBJ2-3; 7 bases fit TRBD2. The CDR3 loop spans 15 amino acids. In germline, CDR1 is SGHNT, CDR2 YYREEE (reference sequence). The V segment lost 7 bases and the J segment 0 bases; nucleotides outside the gene matches: 8. CDR3 sequence: CASRRDYSSTDTQYF. CDR3 DNA: TGTGCCAGCCGCCGGGACTATTCTAGCACAGATACGCAGTATTTT.

This clone was seen repeatedly, ten times or more. This chain connects TRBV7-9 to TRBJ2-1, with D unclear. Germline values: CDR1 SEHNR, CDR2 FQNEAQ (reference sequence). The CDR3 loop spans 14 amino acids. The germline V and J ends were trimmed by 1 base and 6 bases, with 10 bases remaining between them. The CDR3, as DNA: TGTGCCAGCAGCTTAGACCGATTGGGCAATGAGCAGTTCTTC. Its protein is CASSLDRLGNEQFF. The full variable domain, rest sourced from reference TRBV7-9 and TRBJ2-1, is DTGVSQNPRHKITKRGQNVTFRCDPISEHNRLYWYRQTLGQGPEFLTYFQNEAQLEKSRLLSDRFSAERPKGSFSTLEIQRTEQGDSAMYLCASSLDRLGNEQFFGPGTRLTVL.

This clone was seen only a few times. The chain recombines TRBV6-5 with TRBJ1-1, with TRBD1 as a possible D gene (5 bases). Germline lookup yields CDR1 MNHEY and CDR2 SVGAGI. Between the trimmed V and J ends, which lost 2 bases and 4 bases, there was a span of 14 bases. This CDR3 has 15 residues. The CDR3 protein is CASSYGGARSTEAFF. The CDR3 DNA reads TGTGCCAGCAGTTACGGTGGGGCGCGATCCACTGAAGCTTTCTTT.

The chain recombines TRBV5-1 with TRBJ2-7, with D perhaps matching TRBD2 (6 bases). This CDR3 region has 13 residues. Trimming pared 1 base from V and 4 bases from J, leaving 9 bases between. Germline assignment: CDR1 SGHRS and CDR2 YFSETQ. CDR3: CASSLSGRYEQYF. CDR3 sequence (DNA): TGCGCCAGCAGCTTGTCAGGGAGGTACGAGCAGTACTTC.

In its sample, this clone was seen a few times. The V gene is TRBV6-5, the J gene TRBJ2-1; D unresolved. From germline, CDR1 is MNHEY and CDR2 SVGAGI. The CDR3 loop spans 13 amino acids. V was clipped by 2 bases and J by 9 bases, with 11 bases between them. In DNA, the CDR3 is TGTGCCAGCAGTTACGTTGTCCGCCGTGAGCAGTTCTTC. Translation: CASSYVVRREQFF.

This clone was counted ten times or more. The V gene is TRBV6-5, the J gene TRBJ1-3; D remains ambiguous. This CDR3 has 11 residues. V was shortened by 2 bases and J by 7 bases, with 3 bases between the two germline ends. Germline V gene lookup returns CDR1 MNHEY and CDR2 SVGAGI. The CDR3 bases are TGTGCCAGCAGTTACATGAACACCATATATTTT. This gives the protein CASSYMNTIYF.

This chain uses TRBV27 with TRBJ1-3; unclear D gene. The V end lost 5 bases, the J end lost 0 bases, and 14 bases lay between the germline ends. CDR3 size: 16 residues. Germline loops: CDR1 MNHEY, CDR2 SMNVEV (reference sequence). The CDR3 is CASSPEGDSSGNTIYF. CDR3 DNA sequence: TGTGCCAGCAGTCCCGAGGGCGATTCCTCTGGAAACACCATATATTTT.

A few counts support this clone. Other DNA sequences within the sample encode an identical CDR3. The V gene is TRBV19, the J gene TRBJ2-7; D is perhaps TRBD1 (6 bases). Trimming left V 2 bases short and J 0 bases short, with 8 bases between. The CDR3 is 14 amino acids. Germline V CDR1 and CDR2: LNHDA, SQIVND (reference sequence). The CDR3 protein is CASSIQGSSYEQYF. For the CDR3, the DNA is TGTGCCAGTAGTATACAGGGGAGCTCCTACGAGCAGTACTTC.

The chain is built from TRBV6-5 and TRBJ2-2; the D gene is possibly TRBD1 (5 bases). The CDR3 totals 15 residues. From germline, CDR1 is MNHEY and CDR2 SVGAGI. Trimming pared 2 bases from V and 1 base from J, leaving 8 bases between. In DNA form, the CDR3 reads TGTGCCAGCAGTTACAAGGGGATGAACACCGGGGAGCTGTTTTTT. This sequence encodes CASSYKGMNTGELFF.

This chain connects TRBV5-1 to TRBJ2-1; 14 nucleotides agree with TRBD2. This CDR3 has 15 amino acids. The germline gives CDR1 SGHRS, CDR2 YFSETQ. The V gene end was trimmed by 8 bases and the J gene end by 6 bases; junction bases not matched to a gene: 7. The CDR3 DNA reads as TGCGCCAGTGATACTGGGACTAGCGGGAGCAATGAGCAGTTCTTC. This gives the protein CASDTGTSGSNEQFF.

This clone was seen a handful of times. The genes are TRBV19 and TRBJ1-5; TRBD1 aligns across 7 bases. The length of the CDR3 is 13 residues. Germline V gene data show CDR1 as LNHDA and CDR2 as SQIVND (reference sequence). The V and J ends lost 5 bases and 7 bases, in that order; junction bases with no gene match: 5. CDR3 nucleotide sequence: TGTGCCAGTAGTCTGACAGGGTACCAGCCCCAGCATTTT. Protein sequence: CASSLTGYQPQHF.

The rearrangement links TRBV5-4 to TRBJ2-3, with TRBD2 matching 7 bases. V was clipped by 4 bases and J by 2 bases; unmatched bases: 10. Germline V gives CDR1 SGHNT, CDR2 YYREEE (reference sequence). This CDR3 contains 16 residues. The CDR3 region is CASSTWKAGITDTQYF. CDR3 DNA: TGTGCCAGCAGCACCTGGAAAGCGGGAATCACAGATACGCAGTATTTT.